The rows below give T cell receptor beta chains drawn from one sample of a study of cytomegalovirus exposure and HLA in healthy donors. Sequenced by immunoSEQ multiplex PCR; TCRdb stores in-frame clones only, minus some. This table has a few hundred thousand clones, just under 85% appearing once. Sample: PBMCs. Receptors originate from a woman aged 40 to 50 in good health and CMV-seronegative. The CDR3 runs from the conserved cysteine through the conserved F or W.

>TRBJ2-1|TRBV7-8
CASSLTGQGYNEQFF
>TRBJ2-3|TRBV4-1
CASSQKLGPGLPRTDTQYF
>TRBJ1-5|TRBV2
CASTGTGNQPQHF
>TRBJ2-3|TRBV10-1
CASSESRGVNTDTQYF
>TRBJ1-2|TRBV2
CASRLQGADGYTF
>TRBJ1-3|TRBV9
CASSEGEFDISGNTIYF
>TRBJ2-3|TRBV2
CASSGQGATDTQYF
>TRBJ2-5|TRBV27
CASSLGPGRETQYF
>TRBJ2-7|TRBV2
CASSQGTGPYEQYF
>TRBJ2-7|TRBV5-6
CASSFGRDRFYEQYF
>TRBJ1-3|TRBV19
CASSSPDILSSGNTIYF
>TRBJ1-1|TRBV4-1
CASSQGTDLNEAFF
>TRBJ2-3|TRBV7-9
CASSLGTVGTDTQYF